The 17 T cell receptor beta chains below come from one sample, sequenced in a study of lymphopenia after photon versus proton radiotherapy. Using immunoSEQ multiplex PCR, the repertoire was profiled, and TCRdb retains in-frame clones only, with some absent. Of 30,000 or so clones listed, about 91% are singletons. The source was peripheral blood, collected from a patient treated with proton-based radiotherapy. The origin of the receptors is a woman aged 55 to 70 with cholangiocarcinoma. Some clones in this sample may be carry-over from other donors' samples.

The chain has TRBV7-9 and TRBJ1-5; D unresolved. This CDR3 spans 16 amino acids. V was shortened by 1 base and J by 5 bases, with 15 bases between the two germline ends. Germline CDR1 is SEHNR and CDR2 is FQNEAQ (reference sequence). DNA of the CDR3: TGTGCCAGCAGCTTAGTGGGAGGCTTGGCGGATCAGCCCCAGCATTTT. Protein sequence: CASSLVGGLADQPQHF.

The rearrangement uses TRBV6-5 and TRBJ1-1; 7 bases are a match to TRBD1. Germline loops: CDR1 MNHEY, CDR2 SVGAGI. The junction had 3 bases not matched to a gene; V was cut back by 4 bases and J by 1 base. The length of the CDR3 is 14 residues. The CDR3 DNA sequence: TGTGCCAGCAGTTCCCGGACAGGGAACACTGAAGCTTTCTTT. Protein: CASSSRTGNTEAFF.

This rearrangement joins TRBV6-5 to TRBJ2-7; tentatively, D is TRBD1 (6 bases). The germline gives CDR1 MNHEY, CDR2 SVGAGI. Trimming shortened V by 2 bases and J by 6 bases, and 17 bases separated the two germline ends. This CDR3 comprises 15 residues. Written as DNA, the CDR3 is TGTGCCAGCAGTTACGATGGGACAAAGAGAGGCGAGCAGTACTTC. Amino acid sequence: CASSYDGTKRGEQYF.

The chain uses TRBV29-1 and TRBJ1-1; 9 bases agree with TRBD1. After removal of 6 bases from V and 3 bases from J, the junction contained 8 bases not matched to a gene. The CDR3 covers 14 residues. The germline V gene encodes CDR1 SQVTM and CDR2 ANQGSEA. The CDR3, as DNA: TGCAGCGTAAAACGGACAGGGGCCGACACTGAAGCTTTCTTT. Protein: CSVKRTGADTEAFF.

This clone was seen only once. V gene TRBV5-1 combines with J gene TRBJ2-7; D unresolved. V lost 4 bases and J lost 6, with 14 bases in between. This CDR3 is 13 amino acids long. Germline V gene lookup returns CDR1 SGHRS and CDR2 YFSETQ. CDR3 residues: CASSNGLRFEQYF. The DNA of the CDR3 is TGCGCCAGCAGCAACGGGCTGCGATTCGAGCAGTACTTC.

V gene TRBV9 combines with J gene TRBJ1-2, with no clear D. The CDR3 has 13 amino acids. V lost 0 bases and J lost 8, with 11 bases in between. Germline V gene lookup returns CDR1 SGDLS and CDR2 YYNGEE. CDR3 region: CASSVGGQVGYTF. In DNA, the CDR3 is TGTGCCAGCAGCGTAGGTGGCCAGGTGGGCTACACCTTC.

The rearrangement links TRBV27 to TRBJ2-3, with D possibly matching TRBD2 (5 bases). Germline V gene lookup returns CDR1 MNHEY and CDR2 SMNVEV (reference sequence). The V end was cut by 4 bases, the J end by 1 base, with 12 bases between. There are 15 residues in the CDR3. CDR3 in DNA: TGTGCCAGCAGTTCGAGGGAGTGGGGCACAGATACGCAGTATTTT. Its translation: CASSSREWGTDTQYF.

The chain has TRBV19 and TRBJ2-5, with D possibly being TRBD1 (7 bases). Matching the DNA end better, TRBJ2-7 makes the J call doubtful. The CDR3 consists of 14 residues. Germline-derived CDR1 and CDR2 are LNHDA and SQIVND (reference sequence). The CDR3 loop is CATSQGGIDYEQYF. The CDR3 DNA follows: TGTGCCACTTCCCAGGGGGGAATCGACTACGAGCAGTACTTC.

The V and J genes are TRBV19 and TRBJ1-3; 9 nucleotides line up with TRBD1. CDR3 size: 16 residues. Germline CDR1 reads LNHDA; CDR2 reads SQIVND (reference sequence). The J segment lost 0 bases and the V segment lost 5 bases, leaving 5 bases of the junction unmatched. The CDR3 region has the DNA TGTGCCAGTAGTGCCAGGACAGGGGCCTCTGGAAACACCATATATTTT. Translating it yields CASSARTGASGNTIYF.

The chain has TRBV2 and TRBJ1-5; the D is unclear. V was clipped by 8 bases and J by 1 base, with 9 bases between them. CDR1 and CDR2 from the germline V gene are SNHLY and FYNNEI. The CDR3 spans 13 residues. As DNA, the CDR3 is TGTGCCAGCGGGAAGGAGAGCAATCAGCCCCAGCATTTT. Amino acids: CASGKESNQPQHF. Drawing the rest from reference TRBV2 and TRBJ1-5, the complete variable domain is EPEVTQTPSHQVTQMGQEVILRCVPISNHLYFYWYRQILGQKVEFLVSFYNNEISEKSEIFDDQFSVERPDGSNFTLKIRSTKLEDSAMYFCASGKESNQPQHFGDGTRLSIL.

The chain carries TRBV5-4 and TRBJ2-3; tentatively, D is TRBD2 (7 bases). The length of the CDR3 is 14 residues. V shed 5 bases and J shed 4 bases, with 14 bases lying between them. CDR1 and CDR2 from the germline V gene are SGHNT and YYREEE (reference sequence). CDR3 coding DNA: TGTGCCAGCAGTACGGGGGGCCCCCCAGATACGCAGTATTTT. Its protein product is CASSTGGPPDTQYF.

The CDR3 protein is CASSWGTGELFF. In nucleotides, the CDR3 is TGTGCCAGCAGTTGGGGCACCGGGGAGCTGTTTTTT. The chain has TRBV6-5 and TRBJ2-2; no clear D gene. Trimming took 4 bases from V and 4 from J, leaving 4 bases between them. CDR1 MNHEY and CDR2 SVGAGI come from the germline V gene. This CDR3 comprises 12 residues.

The J gene is TRBJ1-3, the V gene TRBV15; the D gene is possibly TRBD1 (6 bases). This CDR3 region has 13 residues. V was clipped by 3 bases and J by 7 bases, with 10 bases between them. The germline V gene encodes CDR1 LNHNV and CDR2 YYDKDF (reference sequence). CDR3 protein: CATSRTTGNTIYF. The CDR3 coding sequence is TGTGCCACCAGCAGGACTACAGGGAACACCATATATTTT. The variable domain in full, with the rest retrieved from reference TRBV15 and TRBJ1-3, is DAMVIQNPRYQVTQFGKPVTLSCSQTLNHNVMYWYQQKSSQAPKLLFHYYDKDFNNEADTPDNFQSRRPNTSFCFLDIRSPGLGDTAMYLCATSRTTGNTIYFGEGSWLTVV.

The V call is TRBV19, the J call TRBJ1-5; tentatively, D is TRBD1 (5 bases). Trimming took 1 base from V and 7 from J, leaving 8 bases between them. CDR3 length: 13 amino acids. Germline V CDR1 and CDR2: LNHDA, SQIVND (reference sequence). The CDR3 is CASSIAQGQPQHF. The DNA of the CDR3 is TGTGCCAGTAGTATAGCTCAGGGCCAGCCCCAGCATTTT. The full variable domain, completed using reference TRBV19 and TRBJ1-5, is DGGITQSPKYLFRKEGQNVTLSCEQNLNHDAMYWYRQDPGQGLRLIYYSQIVNDFQKGDIAEGYSVSREKKESFPLTVTSAQKNPTAFYLCASSIAQGQPQHFGDGTRLSIL.

The chain has TRBV29-1 and TRBJ1-2; 7 bases agree with TRBD1. This CDR3 has 11 residues. With V trimmed by 6 bases and J by 8 bases, 6 bases remained unmatched. In germline, CDR1 is SQVTM, CDR2 ANQGSEA. This CDR3 reads CSVDNRGGYTF. The DNA of the CDR3 is TGCAGCGTAGATAACAGGGGAGGCTACACCTTC.

The chain links TRBV2 to TRBJ1-2; the match to TRBD1 covers 8 bases. V shed 7 bases and J 8 bases; nucleotides not matched to a gene: 9. The germline V gene has CDR1 SNHLY and CDR2 FYNNEI. The CDR3 sequence is 13 residues long. The CDR3 sequence: CASIRGQGGGYTF. CDR3 nucleotides: TGTGCCAGCATCCGTGGACAGGGCGGCGGCTACACCTTC.

The V gene is TRBV6-6, the J gene TRBJ2-5; D call uncertain. Gene TRBJ2-7 matches the end of the DNA better, so the J call may be wrong. The CDR3 sequence is 12 residues long. Looked up from germline, CDR1 is MNHNY and CDR2 is SVGAGI (reference sequence). Here the CDR3 reads CASRETSYEQYF. The CDR3 DNA reads as TGTGCCAGCAGGGAGACTTCCTACGAGCAGTACTTC.